The TCR beta chain under discussion was sequenced for a study of neoadjuvant anti-PD-1 for oral cavity cancer (dated by TCRdb to about 2021). Background on the whole study: Patients mostly received three to four biweekly doses of nivolumab at 3 mg/kg before curative-intent surgical resection. Patients without progression received a fourth nivolumab dose around day 43 and underwent definitive surgical resection on days 50-56. Responders were defined as patients with complete response, partial response or stable disease by RECIST 1.1; non-responders were defined as patients with progression. A 33% response rate was observed in the parent correlative cohort, in which about a dozen patients were included. Results the study describes overall, beyond this receptor: Greater tumor shrinkage correlated with larger post-treatment sizes of preexisting intratumoral clones, which suggests that expansion of preexisting clones contributed to response. The TCR analyses had only a few patients in each response group, and the authors called for validation in larger cohorts. A higher pretreatment blood Treg/Th17 ratio correlated with both higher pretreatment blood TCRbeta clonality and lower post-treatment tumor TCRbeta clonality.

V and J are trimmed by 6 bases and 2 bases, and the gene matches miss 5 bases of the junction. CDR1 and CDR2 (ENHRY, SYGVKD) derive from the germline V gene. The CDR3 contains 14 residues, cysteine and phenylalanine counted. CDR3 DNA is the only sequence kept; it has 42 bases, read in frame from the first base. As regards this clone: Its antigen has not been determined. No much larger clone is present one base from it, and per-base qualities are unavailable.

The sample's time point label, in plain terms: before neoadjuvant nivolumab. Patients were newly diagnosed with stage II-IVA oral cavity squamous cell carcinoma and had received no prior systemic or radiation treatment. Everyone in the cohort had locally advanced, HPV-negative oral cavity squamous cell carcinoma. The samples were drawn from a longitudinal correlative study tied to a single-arm phase II trial testing neoadjuvant nivolumab in oral cavity squamous cell carcinoma. Subject-matched pre- and post-treatment PBMCs and tumors from three responders and three non-responders underwent genomic DNA-based TCRbeta sequencing. Genomic DNA was isolated from tumor tissue using the Maxwell RSC DNA from Tissue kit. For survey sequencing of tumor libraries, mostly about 4.6 ug of input genomic DNA was used, and two replicates were run per sample. The immunoSEQ hsTCRbeta kit was used to prepare TCRbeta libraries according to the manufacturer's instructions. The completed libraries were mixed into a single pool at 3 nM, then sequenced with an Illumina NovaSeq 6000 S4 flow cell. Concerning the study's data processing: The immunoSEQ Analyzer handled quality control and preprocessing of the raw data. The analysis was limited to productive rearrangements, and each clonotype was defined by a unique CDR3 amino acid sequence. Repertoire clonality was estimated as the Gini-Simpson index, which was calculated using the R package tcR. Student's t test was used to compare Gini indices, and Pearson correlation was used to assess associations with tumor size change. TCRdb provides this immuneACCESS table in a form limited to in-frame rearrangements. Some clones are lacking; in checked studies, under half of them reflect an unresolved V gene, and why the rest are absent is not known. V and J calls and clone size follow that table, whereas D and trimming were derived from the DNA. The table for this sample lists about 7,200 clones; roughly three fifths of them were counted only once. About 6% of the sample lies in the top ten.

This receptor chain uses TRBV10-3 and TRBJ1-1; the central 8 bases match TRBD1. Sequences were derived from tumor tissue, sampled before nivolumab (anti-PD-1) treatment. The receptor comes from a person aged 40 to 85 with oral cavity squamous cell carcinoma. For the CDR3, the sequence is CAIRKQGGNTEAFF. The sequenced DNA is TGTGCCATCAGGAAACAGGGGGGCAACACTGAAGCTTTCTTT.